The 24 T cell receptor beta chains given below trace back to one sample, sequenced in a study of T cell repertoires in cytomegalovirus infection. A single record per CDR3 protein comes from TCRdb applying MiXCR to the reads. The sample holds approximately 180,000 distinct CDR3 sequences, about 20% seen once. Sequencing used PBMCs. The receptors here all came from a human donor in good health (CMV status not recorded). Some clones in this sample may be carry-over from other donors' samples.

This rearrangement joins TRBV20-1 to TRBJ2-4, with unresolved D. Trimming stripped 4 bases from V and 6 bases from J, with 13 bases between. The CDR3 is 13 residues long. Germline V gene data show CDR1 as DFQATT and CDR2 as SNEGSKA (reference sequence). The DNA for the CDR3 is TGCAGTGCTATCACCGGGCCCTCAAACATTCAGTACTTC. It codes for CSAITGPSNIQYF.

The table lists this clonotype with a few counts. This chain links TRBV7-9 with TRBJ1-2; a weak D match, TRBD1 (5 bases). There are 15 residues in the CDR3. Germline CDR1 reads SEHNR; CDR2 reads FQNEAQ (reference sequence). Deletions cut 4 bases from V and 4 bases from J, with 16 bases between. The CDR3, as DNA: TGTGCCAGCAGCTCATCCGCGAGGGGCTTCTATGGCTACACCTTC. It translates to CASSSSARGFYGYTF.

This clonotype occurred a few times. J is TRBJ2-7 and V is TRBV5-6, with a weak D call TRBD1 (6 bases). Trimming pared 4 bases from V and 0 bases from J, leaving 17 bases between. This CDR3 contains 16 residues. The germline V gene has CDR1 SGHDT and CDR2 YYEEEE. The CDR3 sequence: CASSPLMGDTSYEQYF. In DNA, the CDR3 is TGTGCCAGCAGCCCTCTTATGGGGGACACCTCCTACGAGCAGTACTTC.

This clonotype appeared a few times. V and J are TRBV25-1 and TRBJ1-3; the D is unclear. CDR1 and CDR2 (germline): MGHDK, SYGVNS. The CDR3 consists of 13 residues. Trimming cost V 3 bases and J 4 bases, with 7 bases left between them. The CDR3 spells CASSDAVGNTIYF. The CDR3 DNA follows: TGTGCCAGCAGTGACGCGGTCGGAAACACCATATATTTT.

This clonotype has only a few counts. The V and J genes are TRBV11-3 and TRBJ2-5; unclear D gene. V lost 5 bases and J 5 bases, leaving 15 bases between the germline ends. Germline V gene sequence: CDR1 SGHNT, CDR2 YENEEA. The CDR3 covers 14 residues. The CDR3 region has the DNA TGTGCCAGCAGCCCCGGCCTGGAGAGGGAGACCCAGTACTTC. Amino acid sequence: CASSPGLERETQYF.

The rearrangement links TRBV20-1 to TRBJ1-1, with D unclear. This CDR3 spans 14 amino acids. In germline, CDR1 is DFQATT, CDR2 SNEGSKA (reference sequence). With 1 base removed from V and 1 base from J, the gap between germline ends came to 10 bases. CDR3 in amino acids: CSARGGQANTEAFF. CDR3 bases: TGCAGTGCTAGAGGTGGCCAGGCGAACACTGAAGCTTTCTTT.

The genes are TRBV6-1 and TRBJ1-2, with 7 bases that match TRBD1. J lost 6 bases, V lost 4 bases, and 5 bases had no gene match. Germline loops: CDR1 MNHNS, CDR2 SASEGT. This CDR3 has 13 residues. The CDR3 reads CASSVQGGDGYTF. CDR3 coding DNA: TGTGCCAGCAGTGTTCAGGGGGGAGATGGCTACACCTTC.

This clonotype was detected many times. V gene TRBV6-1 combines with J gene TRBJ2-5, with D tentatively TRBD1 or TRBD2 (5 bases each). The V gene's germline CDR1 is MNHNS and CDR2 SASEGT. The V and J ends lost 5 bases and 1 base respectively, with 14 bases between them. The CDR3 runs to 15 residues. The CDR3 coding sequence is TGTGCCAGCAGTCCCAAGGGGACGTTCCAAGAGACCCAGTACTTC. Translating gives CASSPKGTFQETQYF.

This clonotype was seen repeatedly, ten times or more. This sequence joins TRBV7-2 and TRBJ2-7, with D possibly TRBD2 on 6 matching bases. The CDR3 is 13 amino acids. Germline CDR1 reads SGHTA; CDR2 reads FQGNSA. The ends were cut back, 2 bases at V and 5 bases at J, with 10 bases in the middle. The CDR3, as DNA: TGTGCCAGCAGCTTACGCGGGGAGGACGAGCAGTACTTC. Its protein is CASSLRGEDEQYF.

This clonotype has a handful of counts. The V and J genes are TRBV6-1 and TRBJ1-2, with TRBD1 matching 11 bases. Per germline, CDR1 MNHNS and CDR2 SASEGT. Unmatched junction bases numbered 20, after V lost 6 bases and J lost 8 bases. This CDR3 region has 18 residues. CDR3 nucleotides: TGTGCCAGCAGGTCAACCCGGGACAGGGGGAATAGGGCGAAAGGCTACACCTTC. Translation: CASRSTRDRGNRAKGYTF.

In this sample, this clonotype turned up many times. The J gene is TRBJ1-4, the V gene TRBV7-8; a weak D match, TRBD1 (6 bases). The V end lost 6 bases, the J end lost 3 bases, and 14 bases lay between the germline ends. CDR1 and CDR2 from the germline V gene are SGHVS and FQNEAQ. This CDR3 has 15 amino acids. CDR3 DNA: TGTGCCAGCAGTTTCACAGGGATGGCTAATGAAAAACTGTTTTTT. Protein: CASSFTGMANEKLFF.

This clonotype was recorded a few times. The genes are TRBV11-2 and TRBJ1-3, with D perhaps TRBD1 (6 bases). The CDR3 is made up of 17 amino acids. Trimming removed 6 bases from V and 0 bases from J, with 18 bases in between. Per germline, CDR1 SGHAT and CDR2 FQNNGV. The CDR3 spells CASSLYSGAFSGNTIYF. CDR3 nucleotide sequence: TGTGCCAGCAGTCTTTACTCAGGGGCTTTCTCTGGAAACACCATATATTTT.

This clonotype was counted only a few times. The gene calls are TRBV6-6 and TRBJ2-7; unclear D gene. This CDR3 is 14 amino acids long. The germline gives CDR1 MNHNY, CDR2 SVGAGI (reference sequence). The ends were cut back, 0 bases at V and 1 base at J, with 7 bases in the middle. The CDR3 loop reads CASSYSPVSYEQYF. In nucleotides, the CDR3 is TGTGCCAGCAGTTACTCGCCGGTTTCCTACGAGCAGTACTTC.

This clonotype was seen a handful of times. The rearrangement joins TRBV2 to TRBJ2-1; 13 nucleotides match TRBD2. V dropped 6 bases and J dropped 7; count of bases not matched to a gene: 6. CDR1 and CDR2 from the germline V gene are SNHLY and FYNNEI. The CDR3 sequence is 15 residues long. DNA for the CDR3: TGTGCCAGCAGCCCACTAGCGGGGGGGCCTAATGAGCAGTTCTTC. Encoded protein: CASSPLAGGPNEQFF.

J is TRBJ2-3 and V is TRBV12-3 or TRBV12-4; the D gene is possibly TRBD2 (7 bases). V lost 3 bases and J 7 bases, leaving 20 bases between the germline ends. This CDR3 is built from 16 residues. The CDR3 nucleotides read TGTGCCAGCAGTTTCGGTAGCGGAGGGGGACTATATACGCAGTATTTT. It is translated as CASSFGSGGGLYTQYF.

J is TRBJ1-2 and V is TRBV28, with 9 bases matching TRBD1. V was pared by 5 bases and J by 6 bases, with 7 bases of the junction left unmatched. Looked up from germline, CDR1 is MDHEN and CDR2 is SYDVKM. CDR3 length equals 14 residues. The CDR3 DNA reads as TGTGCCAGCAGTCCTGAGACAGGGGGGGATGGCTACACCTTC. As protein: CASSPETGGDGYTF.

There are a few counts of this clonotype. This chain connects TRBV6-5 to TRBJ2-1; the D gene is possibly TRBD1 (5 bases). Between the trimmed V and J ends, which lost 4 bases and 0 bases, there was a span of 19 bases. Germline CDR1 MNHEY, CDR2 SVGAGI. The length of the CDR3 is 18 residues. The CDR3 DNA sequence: TGTGCCAGCAGTTTACGGCCAGCAGGGATTAGCTCCTACAATGAGCAGTTCTTC. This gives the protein CASSLRPAGISSYNEQFF.

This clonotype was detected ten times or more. The DNA for the CDR3 is TGCAGCGTGGGCTGGGCGGGACCTTCCACTGAAGCTTTCTTT. It encodes CSVGWAGPSTEAFF. The chain uses TRBV29-1 and TRBJ1-1; a possible D gene is TRBD1 (5 bases). The V gene lost 6 bases and the J gene lost 4 bases, with 18 bases spanning the gap. The CDR3 sequence is 14 residues long. The germline gives CDR1 SQVTM, CDR2 ANQGSEA.

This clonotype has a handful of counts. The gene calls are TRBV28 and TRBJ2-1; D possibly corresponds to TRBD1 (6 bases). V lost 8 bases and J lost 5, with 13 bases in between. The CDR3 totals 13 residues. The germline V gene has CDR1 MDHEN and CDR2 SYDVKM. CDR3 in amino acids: CASEQGSNNEQFF. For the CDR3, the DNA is TGTGCCAGCGAACAGGGATCTAACAATGAGCAGTTCTTC. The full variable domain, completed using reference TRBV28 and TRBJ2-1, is DVKVTQSSRYLVKRTGEKVFLECVQDMDHENMFWYRQDPGLGLRLIYFSYDVKMKEKGDIPEGYSVSREKKERFSLILESASTNQTSMYLCASEQGSNNEQFFGPGTRLTVL.

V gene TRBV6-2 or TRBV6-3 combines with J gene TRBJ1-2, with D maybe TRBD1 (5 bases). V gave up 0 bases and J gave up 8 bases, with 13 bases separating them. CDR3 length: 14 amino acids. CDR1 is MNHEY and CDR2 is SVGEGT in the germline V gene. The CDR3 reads CASSYSTRVDGYTF. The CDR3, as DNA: TGTGCCAGCAGTTACTCGACCAGGGTAGACGGCTACACCTTC.

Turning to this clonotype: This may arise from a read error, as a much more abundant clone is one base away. This CDR3 reads CARPPIGNGRKAFF. CDR3 in DNA: TGTGCCAGACCACCCATCGGGAACGGCCGTAAAGCTTTCTTT. The chain couples TRBV7-9 to TRBJ1-1; D remains unclear. Trimming cost V 9 bases and J 9 bases, with 23 bases left between them. The length of the CDR3 is 14 residues. CDR1 is SEHNR, CDR2 FQNEAQ, per germline (reference sequence).

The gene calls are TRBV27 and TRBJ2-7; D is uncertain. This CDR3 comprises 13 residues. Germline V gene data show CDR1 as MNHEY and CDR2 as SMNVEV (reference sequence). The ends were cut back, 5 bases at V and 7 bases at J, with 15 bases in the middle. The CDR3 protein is CASSPLGAEEQYF. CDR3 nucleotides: TGTGCCAGCAGTCCCCTTGGTGCGGAGGAGCAGTACTTC.

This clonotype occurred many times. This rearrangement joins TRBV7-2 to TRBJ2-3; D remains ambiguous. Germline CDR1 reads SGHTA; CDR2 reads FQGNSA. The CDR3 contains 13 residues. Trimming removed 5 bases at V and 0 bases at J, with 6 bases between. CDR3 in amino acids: CASSPASTDTQYF. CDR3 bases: TGTGCCAGCAGCCCCGCCAGCACAGATACGCAGTATTTT.

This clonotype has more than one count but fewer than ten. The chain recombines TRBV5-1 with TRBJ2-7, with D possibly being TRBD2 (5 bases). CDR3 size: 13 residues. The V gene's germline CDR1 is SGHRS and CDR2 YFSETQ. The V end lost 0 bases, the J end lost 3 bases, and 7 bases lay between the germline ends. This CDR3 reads CASSLARGYEQYF. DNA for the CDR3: TGCGCCAGCAGCTTGGCTCGGGGCTACGAGCAGTACTTC.